This T cell receptor beta chain derives from a study of control samples from healthy donors and cancer patients. Germline V gives CDR1 MNHEY, CDR2 SVGEGT. With 4 bases clipped from V and 4 bases from J, the junction kept 6 bases outside the gene matches. The CDR3 has 14 amino acids. Repertoires were generated with immunoSEQ multiplex PCR, while TCRdb's copy carries only in-frame clones and drops some. The sample includes around 20,000 clones, around 80% of them seen just once. The chain carries TRBV6-2 or TRBV6-3 and TRBJ2-7, with TRBD2 identical over 8 bases. This receptor was identified in an elderly man with head and neck cancer. What was sequenced was PBMCs. The DNA of the CDR3 is TGTGCCAGCAGTTCCCTAGCGGGCTGGTACGAGCAGTACTTC. Translated: CASSSLAGWYEQYF.